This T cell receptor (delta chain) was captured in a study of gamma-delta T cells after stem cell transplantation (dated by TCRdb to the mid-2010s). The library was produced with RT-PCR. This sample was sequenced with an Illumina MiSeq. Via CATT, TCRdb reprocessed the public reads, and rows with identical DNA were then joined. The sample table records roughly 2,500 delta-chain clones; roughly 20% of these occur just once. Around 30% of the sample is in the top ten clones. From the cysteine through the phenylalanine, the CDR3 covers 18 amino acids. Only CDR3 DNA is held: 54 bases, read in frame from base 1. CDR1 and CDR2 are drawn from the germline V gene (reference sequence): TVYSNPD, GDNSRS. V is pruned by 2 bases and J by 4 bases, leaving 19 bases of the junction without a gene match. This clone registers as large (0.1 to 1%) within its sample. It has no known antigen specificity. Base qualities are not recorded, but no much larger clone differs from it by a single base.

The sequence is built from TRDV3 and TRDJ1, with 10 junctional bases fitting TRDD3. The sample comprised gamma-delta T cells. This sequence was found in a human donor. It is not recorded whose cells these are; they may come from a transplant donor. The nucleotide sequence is TGTGCCTTTCCCGTCGCCAGTACTGGGGGATCTGAGTACGATAAACTCATCTTT. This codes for CAFPVASTGGSEYDKLIF.